This TCR beta chain was sequenced for a study of early T cells in non-severe SARS-CoV-2 infection. Study information: Chains were not paired, and sequencing was done on bulk RNA from unsorted whole blood.

This clonotype was recorded a few times. Antigen unknown. In the library, individual cDNA molecules carried attached unique molecular identifiers. In TCRdb, the 5' RACE reads were re-called with MiXCR into one record per CDR3 protein. The table has about 79,000 distinct CDR3 sequences, around 14% seen once; the top ten hold 6%. Study-wide findings and caveats: Sequences matched to VDJdb favored anti-spike CD8 responses, while private and CD4 specificities were missed.

Trimming removed 4 bases at V and 4 bases at J, with 10 bases between. This CDR3 contains 12 residues. Germline V CDR1 and CDR2: DFQATT, SNEGSKA (reference sequence). The receptor was derived from an adult who was a healthcare worker with PCR-confirmed SARS-CoV-2 infection or an uninfected control (not recorded which). The chain carries TRBV20-1 and TRBJ1-2; D is uncertain. The sample taken for sequencing was whole blood. CDR3 amino acids: CSANGGAYGYTF. The CDR3 coding sequence is TGCAGTGCTAACGGTGGTGCCTATGGCTACACCTTC.